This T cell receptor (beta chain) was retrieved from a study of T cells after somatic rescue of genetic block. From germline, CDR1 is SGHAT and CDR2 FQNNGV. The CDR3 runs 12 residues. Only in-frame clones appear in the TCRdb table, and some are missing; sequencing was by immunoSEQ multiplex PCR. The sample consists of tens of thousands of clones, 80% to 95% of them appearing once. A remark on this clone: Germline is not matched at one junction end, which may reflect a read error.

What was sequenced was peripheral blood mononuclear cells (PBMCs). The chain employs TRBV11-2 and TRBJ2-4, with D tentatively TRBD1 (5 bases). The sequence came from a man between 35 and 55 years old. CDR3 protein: CASSLGAGKISF. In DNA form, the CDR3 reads TGTGCCAGCAGCTTAGGAGCAGGGAAAATATCCTTC.